This is a list of T cell receptor beta chains from one sample in a study of blood T cell repertoires in COVID-19. Only in-frame clones appear in the TCRdb table, and some are missing; sequencing was by immunoSEQ multiplex PCR. Of some 64,000 clones listed, roughly 84% were seen once; the top ten hold 20%. Sequencing used peripheral blood. The receptors here all came from a woman of 80 years or more with active or convalescent COVID-19. CDR3s leave out the opening cysteine and the closing phenylalanine or tryptophan. The size field is filled for only some rows; it gives once, few, many or a size class.

TRBV5-1	TRBJ1-4	.	ASSFKGLGEKLF
TRBV11-2	TRBJ2-7	.	ASSHPTGGIYEQY
TRBV5-1	TRBJ2-1	.	ASSLWGLAGGPNEQF
TRBV3-1/TRBV3-2	TRBJ2-5	.	ASSRPRETQY
TRBV24-1	TRBJ1-2	.	ATGPRRMRDGYT
TRBV5-4	TRBJ1-6	.	ASSPQSSYNSPLH
TRBV29-1	TRBJ2-7	.	SAGQGRSSYEQY
TRBV12-3/TRBV12-4	TRBJ1-5	once	ASSQGTGFYH
TRBV7-2	TRBJ1-1	.	ASSPQGRKNTEAF
TRBV6-2/TRBV6-3	TRBJ1-5	.	ASSTGTVNQPQH
TRBV5-1	TRBJ1-6	.	ASSLTNRLNSPLH
TRBV9	TRBJ1-6	.	ASSVGTSSYNSPLH
TRBV5-1	TRBJ1-1	.	ASSSQGSGTEAF
TRBV18	TRBJ2-7	.	ASSPFGTGGNYEQY
TRBV6-5	TRBJ1-4	.	ASKTGYNEKLF
TRBV11-3	TRBJ2-1	.	ASSRTSLVSGNEQF
TRBV5-1	TRBJ1-6	.	ASSPEGGLSPLH
TRBV6-5	TRBJ1-2	once	ASSSGRAGYT
TRBV7-2	TRBJ1-5	.	ASSLAPTGVGQPQH
TRBV6-5	TRBJ2-7	.	ASSYYGQADEQY
TRBV18	TRBJ2-3	few	ASSPSGTNTQY
TRBV5-1	TRBJ1-2	.	ASSLGGRADGYT
TRBV7-7	TRBJ2-3	.	ASSFTGEDTQY
TRBV19	TRBJ1-4	few	ASSPLSGTGLEKLF
TRBV30	TRBJ1-2	.	ASDRLPSNYGYT
TRBV18	TRBJ1-1	.	ASSPYTGNTEAF
TRBV14	TRBJ1-6	few	ASSQGRENSPLH
TRBV10-1	TRBJ2-2	.	ASSAEVVTGELF
TRBV7-2	TRBJ2-7	.	ASSLRDEQY
TRBV2	TRBJ2-7	.	ASSPLAGYEQY
TRBV20-1	TRBJ2-1	.	SASRGSNEQF
TRBV29-1	TRBJ2-5	many	SVGQGAGETQY
TRBV27	TRBJ2-5	.	ASSSTSGGAKETQY
TRBV6-6	TRBJ1-5	.	ATGTGVGNQPQH
TRBV25-1	TRBJ2-7	.	ASSDRGGRWGYEQY